The rows below give T cell receptor beta chains drawn from one sample of a study of beta chain features in type 1 diabetes. The table came from immunoSEQ multiplex PCR; TCRdb's copy has only in-frame clones and leaves some out. The sample holds 240,000 or so clones, around 21% seen once. The specimen was naive CD4+ T cells from blood. The receptors were sampled from a woman aged 40 to 50 with type 1 diabetes. CDR3s include the opening cysteine and the closing phenylalanine or tryptophan. The size field is filled for only some rows; it gives once, few, many or a size class.

v_call,j_call,clone_size,cdr3_aa
TRBV4-3,TRBJ1-2,few,CASSQLGSWGYTF
TRBV28,TRBJ2-7,few,CASSAGGASVGDEQYF
TRBV5-1,TRBJ2-1,-,CASTQQGSYNEQFF
TRBV28,TRBJ2-1,-,CASSWGGVHYNEQFF
TRBV29-1,TRBJ2-5,-,CSVDGAGVGETQYF
TRBV7-2,TRBJ2-7,-,CASSLLGPNYEQYF
TRBV9,TRBJ2-7,-,CASSVELGNEQYF
TRBV7-2,TRBJ2-7,few,CASKTALPDYEQYF
TRBV6-6,TRBJ2-4,few,CASSYFTTGTEEF
TRBV9,TRBJ2-5,-,CASSPRGETQYF
TRBV6-1,TRBJ2-3,-,CASRFSGADTQYF
TRBV9,TRBJ2-1,-,CASSATSLYNEQFF
TRBV9,TRBJ2-1,-,CASSVVGQTYNEQFF
TRBV5-1,TRBJ1-2,-,CASSLGDRENYGYTF
TRBV15,TRBJ2-7,-,CATSGRQGTNDEQYF
TRBV30,TRBJ2-3,few,CAWSGITAGVGTDTQYF
TRBV9,TRBJ1-2,-,CASSVGTVYGYTF
TRBV5-4,TRBJ2-5,few,CASSLGKTQETQYF
TRBV9,TRBJ2-2,-,CASSVSQGNTGELFF
TRBV19,TRBJ1-2,few,CASTALGQGRGYTF
TRBV2,TRBJ2-5,-,CASSDPRVRQETQYF
TRBV28,TRBJ1-5,few,CASSSGTGTSNQPQHF
TRBV27,TRBJ2-3,-,CASSATGDTQYF
TRBV9,TRBJ2-5,few,CASSESPTGETQYF
TRBV18,TRBJ1-2,-,CASSGASYGYTF
TRBV18,TRBJ2-5,few,CASSGDSQETQYF
TRBV5-1,TRBJ2-3,few,CASSYGRVYTDTQYF
TRBV9,TRBJ1-2,-,CASSGAPAGYGYTF
TRBV7-6,TRBJ2-5,-,CASTVGAIQETQYF